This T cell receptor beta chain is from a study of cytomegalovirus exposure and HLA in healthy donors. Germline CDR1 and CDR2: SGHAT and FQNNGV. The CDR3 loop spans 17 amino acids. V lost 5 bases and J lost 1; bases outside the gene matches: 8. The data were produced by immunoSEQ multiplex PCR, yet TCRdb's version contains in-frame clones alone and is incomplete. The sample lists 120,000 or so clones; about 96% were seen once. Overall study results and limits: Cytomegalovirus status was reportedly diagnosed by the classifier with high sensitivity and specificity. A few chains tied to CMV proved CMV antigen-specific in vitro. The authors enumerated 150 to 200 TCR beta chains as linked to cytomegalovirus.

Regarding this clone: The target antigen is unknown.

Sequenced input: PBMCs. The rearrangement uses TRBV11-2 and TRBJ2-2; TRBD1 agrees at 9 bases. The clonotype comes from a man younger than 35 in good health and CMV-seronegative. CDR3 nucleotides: TGTGCCAGCAGCCGTCCCGGGACAGGGTTGAACACCGGGGAGCTGTTTTTT. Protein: CASSRPGTGLNTGELFF.